A single TCR beta chain is shown here with its context. The antigen remains unidentified. These data come from a study of cytomegalovirus exposure and HLA in healthy donors. The study's findings and limits: Follow-up analysis seemed to connect common viral pathogens with several of the most significant clusters identified. Later findings reportedly placed an Asian-associated ancestry cluster below the roughly 670-donor mean for N-insertions.

Amplification used 60 Vbeta primers and 13 Jbeta primers. Assay: immunoSEQ multiplex PCR; the TCRdb copy retains only in-frame clones and omits some. The sample lists over 200,000 clones, about 72% occurring once. Germline-derived CDR1 and CDR2 are MNHEY and SMNVEV (reference sequence). Losses at the gene ends were 4 bases for V and 4 bases for J; bases not matched to a gene: 12. The CDR3 consists of 16 residues. The receptor comes from a male donor in good health and CMV-seronegative. Sequencing was performed on PBMCs. The chain couples TRBV27 to TRBJ1-2, with 7 bases matching TRBD1. CDR3 in amino acids: CASSSNPPTGSYGYTF. Written as DNA, the CDR3 is TGTGCCAGCAGTTCAAATCCTCCGACAGGGTCCTATGGCTACACCTTC.